This T cell receptor (beta chain) is from a study of HIV-infected patients and healthy controls. By proportion, this clonotype is medium-sized. The repertoire came from unfractionated whole blood and reflected all unsorted peripheral T cells. Alpha and beta constant-region primers primed reverse transcription of approximately 500 ng RNA. Separate chain-specific third strand synthesis with multiplexing indices produced the alpha and beta libraries. Each cDNA molecule was barcoded, and a single primer pair amplified each chain. A 12-nucleotide barcode per molecule came from two concatenated random hexamers added pre-amplification. TCRdb fed the 5' RACE reads into MiXCR, producing one record per CDR3 protein. The sample has about 8,300 distinct CDR3 sequences, 8% to 10% seen once. This CDR3 contains 13 residues. The V end lost 3 bases, the J end lost 4 bases, and 9 bases lay between the germline ends. Germline CDR1 is SGHDN and CDR2 is FVKESK.

The chain links TRBV14 to TRBJ1-2; a weak D match, TRBD1 (5 bases). The source of this sequence is an adult with HIV infection. Sequenced here: blood, sampled before antiretroviral therapy. The chain's CDR3 is CASSQLGGYGYTF. CDR3 sequence (DNA): TGTGCCAGCAGCCAGTTGGGGGGCTATGGCTACACCTTC.